A single sample is the source of the 24 T cell receptor beta chains below, sequenced in a study of blood T cell repertoires in COVID-19. TCRdb's table, derived via immunoSEQ multiplex PCR, lists solely in-frame clones and lacks some. The sample yields approximately 190,000 clones, 70% to 90% seen once. The specimen was peripheral blood. All receptors come from a man at least 80 years old with acute or convalescent COVID-19.

The V gene is TRBV10-3, the J gene TRBJ2-7, with 7 bases matching TRBD2. The CDR3 consists of 15 residues. The germline V gene has CDR1 ENHRY and CDR2 SYGVKD. V was clipped by 4 bases and J by 2 bases; unmatched bases: 8. The CDR3 region is CAISGGEGLTYEQYF. Here the CDR3 DNA reads TGTGCCATCAGTGGGGGGGAGGGCCTCACCTACGAGCAGTACTTC.

This sequence joins TRBV27 and TRBJ1-2, with no clear D. V dropped 5 bases and J dropped 6 bases, with 10 bases sitting between them. Germline assignment: CDR1 MNHEY and CDR2 SMNVEV (reference sequence). The CDR3 length is 12 residues. CDR3 sequence: CASSRGLDGYTF. The CDR3 DNA sequence: TGTGCCAGCAGTCGAGGACTCGATGGCTACACCTTC.

The chain links TRBV5-1 to TRBJ1-1; D gene ambiguous. The germline gives CDR1 SGHRS, CDR2 YFSETQ. CDR3 length: 14 residues. Trimming shortened V by 0 bases and J by 5 bases, and 11 bases separated the two germline ends. CDR3: CASSLVGADTEAFF. CDR3 in DNA: TGCGCCAGCAGCTTGGTTGGAGCCGATACTGAAGCTTTCTTT.

This clone was found a few times. This chain connects TRBV6-6 to TRBJ1-2, with TRBD1 matching over 9 bases. Losses at the gene ends were 6 bases for V and 3 bases for J; bases not matched to a gene: 5. CDR3 length: 14 residues. Germline V gene sequence: CDR1 MNHNY, CDR2 SVGAGI (reference sequence). The CDR3 sequence is CASRPGQGYYGYTF. CDR3 coding DNA: TGTGCCAGCAGGCCGGGACAGGGATACTATGGCTACACCTTC.

The table lists this clone with a few counts. This sequence joins TRBV29-1 and TRBJ2-5; 9 bases are a match to TRBD2. V gave up 4 bases and J gave up 4 bases; unmatched junction bases: 10. Germline V gene sequence: CDR1 SQVTM, CDR2 ANQGSEA. This CDR3 has 15 residues. CDR3 region: CSVVGGRAAGETQYF. In DNA form, the CDR3 reads TGCAGCGTTGTAGGCGGGAGGGCCGCGGGAGAGACCCAGTACTTC.

A single count supports this clone. The J gene is TRBJ1-1, the V gene TRBV5-1, with D tentatively TRBD1 (6 bases). The CDR3 sequence is 15 residues long. The germline V and J ends were trimmed by 9 bases and 1 base, with 19 bases remaining between them. CDR1 and CDR2 from the germline V gene are SGHRS and YFSETQ. Here the CDR3 DNA reads TGCGCCACCAAACCCCTAGGGACAACGAACACTGAAGCTTTCTTT. Its translation: CATKPLGTTNTEAFF.

The V and J genes are TRBV5-6 and TRBJ2-6, with 8 bases aligning to TRBD1. Germline V CDR1 and CDR2: SGHDT, YYEEEE. After removal of 8 bases from V and 0 bases from J, the junction contained 10 bases not matched to a gene. The CDR3 is made up of 17 amino acids. CDR3 in amino acids: CASLETGGGSGANVLTF. As DNA, the CDR3 is TGTGCCAGTCTGGAAACAGGGGGAGGCTCTGGGGCCAACGTCCTGACTTTC.

This CDR3 reads CASSLAQLGETQYF. CDR3 in DNA: TGTGCCAGCAGTTTGGCACAGCTGGGAGAGACCCAGTACTTC. The chain links TRBV9 to TRBJ2-5; D ambiguous. CDR3 length equals 14 residues. V dropped 5 bases and J dropped 4 bases, with 15 bases sitting between them. In germline, CDR1 is SGDLS, CDR2 YYNGEE.

The rearrangement uses TRBV11-2 and TRBJ1-3, with TRBD1 as a possible D gene (5 bases). There are 16 residues in the CDR3. In germline, CDR1 is SGHAT, CDR2 FQNNGV. Trimming left V 4 bases short and J 0 bases short, with 13 bases between. The DNA for the CDR3 is TGTGCCAGCAGCTGGGCAGGGTATTACTCTGGAAACACCATATATTTT. It is translated as CASSWAGYYSGNTIYF.

J is TRBJ2-2 and V is TRBV21-1; the table's D call, TRBD1, was not checked against the DNA. TRBV21-1 is shown as a pseudogene. This CDR3 is built from 23 residues. Here the CDR3 DNA reads TGTGCCAGCAGCAAAAAGGACAGATTGTTAGGTGACACCCGACCCCTGAACACCGGGGAGCTGTTTTTT. This translates into CASSKKDRLLGDTRPLNTGELFF.

The gene calls are TRBV6-2 or TRBV6-3 and TRBJ2-7; D not certain. The V and J ends lost 2 bases and 1 base respectively, with 9 bases between them. The CDR3 length is 14 residues. Germline V CDR1 and CDR2: MNHEY, SVGEGT. CDR3 in DNA: TGTGCCAGCAGTTACGTGGCTGGTTCCTACGAGCAGTACTTC. Translating it yields CASSYVAGSYEQYF.

The chain couples TRBV3-1 (or the pseudogene TRBV3-2) to TRBJ2-1; 15 nucleotides line up with TRBD2. V shed 3 bases and J 1 base; nucleotides not matched to a gene: 4. Germline-derived CDR1 and CDR2 are LGHDT and YNNKEL (reference sequence). The CDR3 contains 18 residues. CDR3 sequence (DNA): TGTGCCAGCAGCCATCCGGGACTAGCGGGAGGATCCTACAATGAGCAGTTCTTC. Amino acids: CASSHPGLAGGSYNEQFF.

The CDR3 protein is CASSQDLSREGRTDTQYF. The CDR3 nucleotides are TGCGCCAGCAGCCAAGATTTGTCGAGGGAGGGAAGGACAGATACGCAGTATTTT. This rearrangement joins TRBV4-3 to TRBJ2-3; the match to TRBD2 covers 7 bases. The CDR3 totals 18 residues. Per the germline V gene, CDR1 is LGHNA and CDR2 is YSLEER. J was trimmed by 3 bases and V by 0 bases; bases with no gene match: 12.

The J gene is TRBJ1-1, the V gene TRBV18; 8 bases agree with TRBD1. Germline lookup yields CDR1 KGHSH and CDR2 LQKENI. After removal of 4 bases from V and 1 base from J, the junction contained 8 bases not matched to a gene. The CDR3 runs to 16 residues. CDR3 in amino acids: CASSHQKTGANTEAFF. CDR3 coding DNA: TGTGCCAGCTCACACCAGAAGACAGGGGCGAACACTGAAGCTTTCTTT.

The V gene is TRBV7-2, the J gene TRBJ2-2; possible D gene TRBD2, 5 bases. CDR1 and CDR2 (germline): SGHTA, FQGNSA. Deletions cut 2 bases from V and 7 bases from J, with 11 bases between. The CDR3 sequence is 14 residues long. CDR3 nucleotide sequence: TGTGCCAGCAGCTTAAGGCTAGAGGGCGGGGAGCTGTTTTTT. Protein sequence: CASSLRLEGGELFF.

The rearrangement uses TRBV19 and TRBJ1-2; D might be TRBD1 (6 bases). The germline V gene encodes CDR1 LNHDA and CDR2 SQIVND (reference sequence). CDR3 length equals 18 residues. V lost 6 bases and J 0 bases, leaving 23 bases between the germline ends. CDR3 in DNA: TGTGCCAGTAGCCGAGGGCCCGCCACAGGGATAGCTAACTATGGCTACACCTTC. Translating it yields CASSRGPATGIANYGYTF.

The CDR3 nucleotides are TGTGCCAGCTCCGCTGGGGCGGGAGGCCTCCAAGAGACCCAGTACTTC. As protein: CASSAGAGGLQETQYF. V gene TRBV19 combines with J gene TRBJ2-5, with 8 bases that match TRBD2. CDR1 LNHDA and CDR2 SQIVND come from the germline V gene (reference sequence). After removal of 9 bases from V and 1 base from J, the junction contained 13 bases not matched to a gene. This CDR3 region has 16 residues.

The V and J genes are TRBV11-2 and TRBJ2-1; D is possibly TRBD1 (6 bases). Germline CDR1 reads SGHAT; CDR2 reads FQNNGV. V was shortened by 1 base and J by 5 bases, with 15 bases between the two germline ends. The CDR3 sequence is 16 residues long. CDR3 amino acids: CASSLVGAIKNNEQFF. The CDR3 coding sequence is TGTGCCAGCAGCTTAGTGGGGGCGATCAAAAACAATGAGCAGTTCTTC.

The chain couples TRBV5-4 to TRBJ1-2; 10 positions match TRBD1. The germline gives CDR1 SGHNT, CDR2 YYREEE (reference sequence). V shed 2 bases, J shed 4 bases, and the junction held 5 bases outside the gene matches. This CDR3 is 15 amino acids long. DNA of the CDR3: TGTGCCAGCAGCTTTCGGGACAGGGGTTTCTATGGCTACACCTTC. Residues: CASSFRDRGFYGYTF.

The chain uses TRBV14 and TRBJ2-1; 7 positions match TRBD1. The length of the CDR3 is 16 residues. The germline gives CDR1 SGHDN, CDR2 FVKESK. V lost 1 base and J lost 5; bases outside the gene matches: 8. CDR3 sequence: CASSQAIDRDNNEQFF. The CDR3 DNA is TGTGCCAGCAGCCAAGCCATAGACAGGGATAACAATGAGCAGTTCTTC.

This chain uses TRBV10-3 with TRBJ2-4; possible D gene TRBD2, 6 bases. There are 14 residues in the CDR3. Germline V CDR1 and CDR2: ENHRY, SYGVKD. Trimming cost V 4 bases and J 2 bases, with 9 bases left between them. The CDR3 DNA reads TGTGCCATCAGTGCGGAGGGTACCAAAAACATTCAGTACTTC. Residues: CAISAEGTKNIQYF.

The V call is TRBV30, the J call TRBJ1-2, with 8 positions matching TRBD1. Looked up from germline, CDR1 is GTSNPN and CDR2 is SVGIG (reference sequence). The CDR3 is made up of 15 amino acids. V was clipped by 8 bases and J by 4 bases; unmatched bases: 15. CDR3 in DNA: TGTGCCCTAAGCCGCAGGGGGCGGACTCCCTATGGCTACACCTTC. This sequence encodes CALSRRGRTPYGYTF. Variable domain in full (rest from reference TRBV30 and TRBJ1-2): SQTIHQWPATLVQPVGSPLSLECTVEGTSNPNLYWYRQAAGRGLQLLFYSVGIGQISSEVPQNLSASRPQDRQFILSSKKLLLSDSGFYLCALSRRGRTPYGYTFGSGTRLTVV.

The CDR3 DNA reads TGTGCCAGCAGCCGGACTAGCGGCTCCTACAATGAGCAGTTCTTC. Translated, it gives CASSRTSGSYNEQFF. The chain carries TRBV11-2 and TRBJ2-1; TRBD2 matches at 10 bases. Germline-derived CDR1 and CDR2 are SGHAT and FQNNGV. J was trimmed by 0 bases and V by 5 bases; bases with no gene match: 1. The CDR3 spans 15 residues.

This chain connects TRBV27 to TRBJ2-3, with D perhaps matching TRBD1 (5 bases). CDR3 length: 17 amino acids. V lost 1 base to trimming and J lost 1 base, with 15 bases between them. CDR1 and CDR2 from the germline V gene are MNHEY and SMNVEV (reference sequence). This chain's CDR3 is CASSLFPPVGGTDTQYF. Written as DNA, the CDR3 is TGTGCCAGCAGTTTATTCCCCCCGGTAGGGGGCACAGATACGCAGTATTTT.